One T cell receptor (beta chain) is described in this entry. A multiplex PCR was run with 60 Vbeta primers and 13 Jbeta primers. The data were produced by immunoSEQ multiplex PCR, yet TCRdb's version contains in-frame clones alone and is incomplete. The sample holds roughly 150,000 clones, over 70% seen once. The data originate from a study of cytomegalovirus exposure and HLA in healthy donors. Study-wide context: Early released data had around 79 million unique TCRs, all coming from HLA-typed donors.

The receptor comes from a man over 45 in good health and CMV-seropositive. Sequencing was carried out using PBMCs.

CDR3 region: CASSLVGGSTDTQYF. The CDR3 bases are TGTGCCAGCAGCTTAGTCGGGGGTTCGACAGATACGCAGTATTTT. The chain recombines TRBV7-6 with TRBJ2-3, with a tentative D call TRBD2 (6 bases). This CDR3 is 15 amino acids long. V lost 1 base to trimming and J lost 3 bases, with 11 bases between them. Germline V gene lookup returns CDR1 SGHVS and CDR2 FNYEAQ. Full variable domain (outside the CDR3, taken from reference TRBV7-6 and TRBJ2-3): GAGVSQSPRYKVTKRGQDVALRCDPISGHVSLYWYRQALGQGPEFLTYFNYEAQQDKSGLPNDRFSAERPEGSISTLTIQRTEQRDSAMYRCASSLVGGSTDTQYFGPGTRLTVL.